The 28 T cell receptor beta chains in this list originate from one sample, sequenced in a study of cytomegalovirus exposure and HLA in healthy donors. The PCR made use of 60 Vbeta and 13 Jbeta primers. The protocol was immunoSEQ multiplex PCR, while the TCRdb copy is restricted to in-frame clones and leaves out a portion. The data show over 200,000 clones, 77% seen once. The sequenced sample consisted of PBMCs. These receptors all come from a woman aged 60-70 years in good health and CMV-seropositive.

This clone was recorded a few times. The V and J genes are TRBV30 and TRBJ2-7; D is unresolved. The germline V gene encodes CDR1 GTSNPN and CDR2 SVGIG (reference sequence). Trimming stripped 4 bases from V and 2 bases from J, with 12 bases between. CDR3 length: 13 amino acids. CDR3 sequence reads: CAWTSGPPYEQYF. The DNA of the CDR3 is TGTGCCTGGACGTCAGGCCCGCCCTACGAGCAGTACTTC.

This clone was counted only a few times. The chain employs TRBV5-5 and TRBJ2-2; no clear D gene. Deletions cut 2 bases from V and 7 bases from J, with 24 bases between. Looked up from germline, CDR1 is SGHKS and CDR2 is YYEKEE (reference sequence). CDR3 length: 18 residues. The CDR3 DNA follows: TGTGCCAGCAGCTTATTGGCGGAGATCCCCCTTAACGTCGGGGAGCTGTTTTTT. Its protein is CASSLLAEIPLNVGELFF.

This chain joins TRBV4-1 and TRBJ1-4, with D hard to call. The CDR3 is made up of 17 amino acids. CDR1 is MGHRA, CDR2 YSYEKL, per germline. V lost 0 bases and J lost 7, with 18 bases in between. The CDR3: CASSQDAAGRELEKLFF. The CDR3 DNA reads TGCGCCAGCAGCCAAGACGCAGCAGGCCGGGAGCTTGAAAAACTGTTTTTT.

This chain links TRBV5-6 with TRBJ1-2, with TRBD1 matching over 8 bases. The CDR3 has 14 residues. Germline V CDR1 and CDR2: SGHDT, YYEEEE. V lost 4 bases and J lost 6; bases outside the gene matches: 8. The CDR3 DNA follows: TGTGCCAGCAGCGCGGACAGGGTTGAACATGGCTACACCTTC. Protein product: CASSADRVEHGYTF. The variable domain in full, completed from reference TRBV5-6 and TRBJ1-2, reads DAGVTQSPTHLIKTRGQQVTLRCSPKSGHDTVSWYQQALGQGPQFIFQYYEEEERQRGNFPDRFSGHQFPNYSSELNVNALLLGDSALYLCASSADRVEHGYTFGSGTRLTVV.

V is TRBV6-1 and J is TRBJ1-1, with a weak D call TRBD1 (6 bases). The CDR3 is made up of 14 amino acids. Germline V gene data show CDR1 as MNHNS and CDR2 as SASEGT. Trimming stripped 3 bases from V and 4 bases from J, with 12 bases between. The CDR3 DNA reads as TGTGCCAGCAGTGACCCAGGGGAGCCCACTGAAGCTTTCTTT. Translated, it gives CASSDPGEPTEAFF.

The gene calls are TRBV6-1 and TRBJ2-3; 7 bases are a match to TRBD1. J gave up 1 base and V 6 bases, and 4 bases lay outside the gene matches. Germline loops: CDR1 MNHNS, CDR2 SASEGT. The CDR3 contains 14 residues. In nucleotides, the CDR3 is TGTGCCAGCAGCAAAACAGGGGGCACAGATACGCAGTATTTT. Its protein is CASSKTGGTDTQYF.

This chain connects TRBV11-2 to TRBJ2-7; 8 positions match TRBD2. The V gene's germline CDR1 is SGHAT and CDR2 FQNNGV. The J segment lost 7 bases and the V segment lost 5 bases, leaving 10 bases of the junction unmatched. This CDR3 has 14 residues. The CDR3 DNA sequence: TGTGCCAGCAGCCGGGGCGGGAGGCGGAGGGAGCAGTACTTC. Translation gives CASSRGGRRREQYF.

The J gene is TRBJ2-1, the V gene TRBV5-4; 9 bases are a match to TRBD2. V shed 0 bases, J shed 2 bases, and the junction held 3 bases outside the gene matches. Germline V gives CDR1 SGHNT, CDR2 YYREEE (reference sequence). There are 16 residues in the CDR3. The CDR3 reads CASSLGSGSPYNEQFF. The DNA of the CDR3 is TGTGCCAGCAGCTTGGGTAGCGGGAGCCCCTACAATGAGCAGTTCTTC.

V usage is TRBV5-1 and J usage is TRBJ2-7; D is unclear. The CDR3 has 13 amino acids. V was pared by 0 bases and J by 10 bases, with 14 bases between. Per germline, CDR1 SGHRS and CDR2 YFSETQ. The CDR3 sequence: CASSLGSSNAQYF. The CDR3 DNA reads TGCGCCAGCAGCTTGGGGAGCTCTAACGCCCAGTACTTC.

The gene calls are TRBV27 and TRBJ1-5; possibly TRBD1 for D (5 bases). The CDR3 contains 16 residues. Germline CDR1 and CDR2: MNHEY and SMNVEV (reference sequence). V lost 0 bases to trimming and J lost 2 bases, with 11 bases between them. In DNA, the CDR3 is TGTGCCAGCAGTTTATCGGGTCAGGGTGGCAATCAGCCCCAGCATTTT. This translates into CASSLSGQGGNQPQHF.

This clone was seen more than once but under ten times. The chain carries TRBV11-3 and TRBJ1-2, with D perhaps TRBD1 (5 bases). The CDR3 sequence is 12 residues long. V was pared by 0 bases and J by 13 bases, with 12 bases between. The germline V gene has CDR1 SGHNT and CDR2 YENEEA. The CDR3 bases are TGTGCCAGCAGCTTAGACAGTGAAGGGGCCACCTTC. Protein: CASSLDSEGATF.

CDR3 protein: CASSQTTGGFSYNSPLHF. The CDR3 nucleotides read TGCGCCAGCAGTCAAACTACAGGGGGATTCTCCTATAATTCACCCCTCCACTTT. V and J are TRBV23-1 and TRBJ1-6, with TRBD1 matching over 8 bases. TRBV23-1 is an open reading frame, and its role is uncertain. The length of the CDR3 is 18 residues. Trimming removed 2 bases from V and 0 bases from J; junction bases left unmatched: 6.

The chain is built from TRBV5-4 and TRBJ2-7, with D maybe TRBD2 (6 bases). The CDR3 is made up of 14 amino acids. V lost 4 bases and J lost 0, with 11 bases in between. Per the germline V gene, CDR1 is SGHNT and CDR2 is YYREEE (reference sequence). CDR3 sequence (DNA): TGTGCCAGCAGCGTAGCGGTGAGCTCCTACGAGCAGTACTTC. Its protein is CASSVAVSSYEQYF. Full variable domain (remainder filled in from reference TRBV5-4 and TRBJ2-7): ETGVTQSPTHLIKTRGQQVTLRCSSQSGHNTVSWYQQALGQGPQFIFQYYREEENGRGNFPPRFSGLQFPNYSSELNVNALELDDSALYLCASSVAVSSYEQYFGPGTRLTVT.

The chain carries TRBV30 and TRBJ2-7; 9 nucleotides align to TRBD2. The CDR3 length is 14 residues. CDR1 GTSNPN and CDR2 SVGIG come from the germline V gene (reference sequence). V was clipped by 5 bases and J by 6 bases; unmatched bases: 11. DNA of the CDR3: TGTGCCTGGGGAAGGGGACTAGCAACATCCGAGCAGTACTTC. Its translation is CAWGRGLATSEQYF.

V and J are TRBV28 and TRBJ1-4; 7 nucleotides line up with TRBD1. In germline, CDR1 is MDHEN, CDR2 SYDVKM. This CDR3 is built from 14 residues. V shed 2 bases and J 7 bases; nucleotides not matched to a gene: 4. This CDR3 reads CASSLEGASEKLFF. CDR3 in DNA: TGTGCCAGCAGTTTAGAGGGGGCGAGTGAAAAACTGTTTTTT.

The chain recombines TRBV7-2 with TRBJ2-2; D is possibly TRBD1 (6 bases). Germline V gives CDR1 SGHTA, CDR2 FQGNSA. The CDR3 is made up of 14 amino acids. Trimming left V 2 bases short and J 5 bases short, with 9 bases between. CDR3 sequence: CASSLYRATGELFF. The CDR3 DNA sequence: TGTGCCAGCAGCTTATACAGGGCAACCGGGGAGCTGTTTTTT.

The chain is built from TRBV7-2 and TRBJ2-2; D remains unclear. The CDR3 has 11 amino acids. CDR1 is SGHTA and CDR2 is FQGNSA in the germline V gene. Trimming cost V 8 bases and J 4 bases, with 5 bases left between them. The CDR3 loop reads CASRATGELFF. The CDR3 region has the DNA TGTGCCAGCCGCGCCACCGGGGAGCTGTTTTTT.

This clone was seen a handful of times. The rearrangement links TRBV18 to TRBJ2-1, with 9 bases aligning to TRBD2. Germline values: CDR1 KGHSH, CDR2 LQKENI. The CDR3 has 15 residues. V shed 3 bases, J shed 3 bases, and the junction held 3 bases outside the gene matches. As DNA, the CDR3 is TGTGCCAGCTCACCCGGGACTAGCCACTACAATGAGCAGTTCTTC. Protein: CASSPGTSHYNEQFF.

The rearrangement joins TRBV6-5 to TRBJ1-3, with unresolved D. CDR3 length: 14 amino acids. Per the germline V gene, CDR1 is MNHEY and CDR2 is SVGAGI. Trimming took 6 bases from V and 3 from J, leaving 12 bases between them. The chain's CDR3 is CASSRGSGGNTIYF. CDR3 sequence (DNA): TGTGCCAGCAGCCGCGGTAGTGGTGGAAACACCATATATTTT.

This clone was seen a few times. CDR3 amino acids: CSVADKNTEAFF. The CDR3 coding sequence is TGCAGCGTCGCGGACAAGAACACTGAAGCTTTCTTT. This chain connects TRBV29-1 to TRBJ1-1; D perhaps matches TRBD1 (5 bases). From germline, CDR1 is SQVTM and CDR2 ANQGSEA. Deletions cut 6 bases from V and 1 base from J, with 9 bases between. The CDR3 totals 12 residues.

The rearrangement uses TRBV29-1 and TRBJ2-7; 11 nucleotides agree with TRBD1. Germline V gene lookup returns CDR1 SQVTM and CDR2 ANQGSEA. The CDR3 is 13 residues long. Trimming took 3 bases from V and 5 from J; bases not matched to a gene: 3. In DNA form, the CDR3 reads TGCAGCGTTGAGGACAGGGGGCTGGACGAGCAGTACTTC. Residues: CSVEDRGLDEQYF.

This clone was observed a few times. This sequence joins TRBV7-6 and TRBJ2-3, with 12 bases fitting TRBD2. The CDR3 covers 15 residues. The junction had 5 bases not matched to a gene; V was cut back by 5 bases and J by 5 bases. Germline V CDR1 and CDR2: SGHVS, FNYEAQ. As DNA, the CDR3 is TGTGCCAGCAGCCCTAGCGGGGGGGTAGGAGATACGCAGTATTTT. Its protein product is CASSPSGGVGDTQYF.

This clone was counted only a few times. The chain's CDR3 is CASSWGQGMDTIYF. CDR3 in DNA: TGCGCCAGCAGCTGGGGACAGGGGATGGACACCATATATTTT. The chain employs TRBV5-1 and TRBJ1-3; TRBD1 aligns across 10 bases. The length of the CDR3 is 14 residues. Losses at the gene ends were 3 bases for V and 8 bases for J; bases not matched to a gene: 5. Germline values: CDR1 SGHRS, CDR2 YFSETQ.

The chain uses TRBV5-4 and TRBJ2-5, with 8 bases matching TRBD1. CDR3 length: 14 amino acids. After removal of 5 bases from V and 1 base from J, the junction contained 4 bases not matched to a gene. The germline CDR1 and CDR2 sequences are SGHNT and YYREEE (reference sequence). CDR3 bases: TGTGCCAGCAGTACGGACAGGGTCCAAGAGACCCAGTACTTC. This codes for CASSTDRVQETQYF.

This clone was found once. CDR3 bases: TGTGCCAGCAGCTTACTCCGGGGGTATCGCAATGAGCAGTTCTTC. It yields the protein CASSLLRGYRNEQFF. The chain joins TRBV11-2 to TRBJ2-1; weak D call: TRBD2 (6 bases). In germline, CDR1 is SGHAT, CDR2 FQNNGV. The CDR3 spans 15 residues. Trimming cost V 2 bases and J 6 bases, with 14 bases left between them.

The V call is TRBV20-1, the J call TRBJ1-4, with unresolved D. The CDR3 runs 11 residues. Trimming pared 4 bases from V and 8 bases from J, leaving 8 bases between. From germline, CDR1 is DFQATT and CDR2 SNEGSKA (reference sequence). In nucleotides, the CDR3 is TGCAGTGCTATGACTCAAGAAAAACTGTTTTTT. Amino acid sequence: CSAMTQEKLFF.

This clone was observed a few times. The gene calls are TRBV10-1 and TRBJ2-1, with D maybe TRBD1 (5 bases). There are 15 residues in the CDR3. V was shortened by 9 bases and J by 8 bases, with 23 bases between the two germline ends. Germline V gene lookup returns CDR1 WNHNN and CDR2 SYGVQD (reference sequence). CDR3 region: CARAQGTPSGDEQFF. CDR3 sequence (DNA): TGCGCCAGGGCGCAGGGAACGCCGAGTGGCGATGAGCAGTTCTTC.

This clone has only a few counts. The chain recombines TRBV9 with TRBJ2-1; TRBD2 might be the D (7 bases). The CDR3 loop spans 20 amino acids. Trimming removed 2 bases at V and 3 bases at J, with 27 bases between. Germline loops: CDR1 SGDLS, CDR2 YYNGEE. CDR3 coding DNA: TGTGCCAGCAGCGTCCCCCGGGGGGCAGGCTCCCTGGGGGTCTACAATGAGCAGTTCTTC. Amino acids: CASSVPRGAGSLGVYNEQFF.